These T cell receptor beta chains were read from a single sample in a study of vaccination and CD4 T cells after COVID-19. TCRdb itself ran the PCR reads through MiXCR, one entry per CDR3 protein. The repertoire has 20,000 to 30,000 distinct CDR3 sequences, under 65% of them found once; the top ten carry about 0.95%. Material: CD4+ T cells from blood, obtained before SARS-CoV-2 vaccination. The source of these receptors is a human donor who had recovered from COVID-19. Each CDR3 is given with its conserved first and last residue. A D gene is named only where the DNA matches it firmly. The listing skips clone size in some rows; elsewhere it reads once, few, many or a size class.

j_call v_call clone_size d_call cdr3_nt cdr3_aa
TRBJ2-7 TRBV7-9 . . TGTGCCAGCAGCCCCTCGGTGAGTGTCTACGAGCAGTACTTC CASSPSVSVYEQYF
TRBJ1-2 TRBV7-2 few . TGTGCCAGCAGCTTACAACGCTATGGCTACACCTTC CASSLQRYGYTF
TRBJ1-1 TRBV7-9 few . TGTGCCAGCAGCTCCCTGGGCGTTAGAGCTGAAGCTTTCTTT CASSSLGVRAEAFF
TRBJ2-5 TRBV5-1 . TRBD2 TGCGCCAGCAGCTGGCTAGCGGGAGCTAAAGGAGAGACCCAGTACTTC CASSWLAGAKGETQYF
TRBJ2-5 TRBV18 . . TGTGCCAGCTCACGATCGGCAGAGACCCAGTACTTC CASSRSAETQYF
TRBJ1-6 TRBV7-9 . . TGTGCCAGCAGCTTATGGTACCACCCGGAGGTGGATTCACCCCTCCACTTT CASSLWYHPEVDSPLHF
TRBJ1-6 TRBV9 . TRBD1 TGTGCCAGCAGCCCGCGACAGGGGGATAATTCACCCCTCCACTTT CASSPRQGDNSPLHF
TRBJ1-4 TRBV20-1 few . TGCAGTGCTACCCCGGGCACCCGTGAGGGAAAACTGTTTTTT CSATPGTREGKLFF
TRBJ2-5 TRBV9 . TRBD2 TGTGCCAGCAGCCCTCGAGGGAGCGGGGGGCAAGAGACCCAGTACTTC CASSPRGSGGQETQYF
TRBJ1-5 TRBV15 . TRBD1 TGTGCCACCAGCAGAGAGGGGACAGGGACCAATCAGCCCCAGCATTTT CATSREGTGTNQPQHF
TRBJ2-2 TRBV25-1 . TRBD2 TGTGCCGGCAGTGGGACTAGCGACACCGGGGAGCTGTTTTTT CAGSGTSDTGELFF
TRBJ2-7 TRBV21-1 few . TGTGCCAGCGAGAAAACGATCTTCCGGGACAGGGGATACTACGAGCAGTACTTC CASEKTIFRDRGYYEQYF
TRBJ2-7 TRBV24-1 . . TGTGCCACCAGTGAAGGGGGAGGACTCGTCGGGCAGTACTTC CATSEGGGLVGQYF
TRBJ2-3 TRBV2 . TRBD2 TGTGCCAGCAGTTTCATAACGGGAGGAGGCACAGATACGCAGTATTTT CASSFITGGGTDTQYF
TRBJ1-2 TRBV6-5 few TRBD1 TGTGCCAGCAGTTACACTGGGACAGGGAAGGGGAACTATGGCTACACCTTC CASSYTGTGKGNYGYTF
TRBJ1-5 TRBV10-3 . . TGTACCATCAGTGAGTCGAGGGGCGGGAGCAATCAGCCCCAGCATTTT CTISESRGGSNQPQHF
TRBJ2-7 TRBV5-8 . TRBD2 TGTGCCAGCAGCTTGAGACTAGCGGGAGTTTACGAGCAGTACTTC CASSLRLAGVYEQYF